This T cell receptor beta chain is drawn from a study of CD8 T cells in Susac syndrome. The table lists this clonotype with a few counts. No antigen is known for it. Peripheral blood CD8+ and CD4+ T cells were profiled by TCR beta sequencing. Negative isolation yielded CD4+ and CD8+ T cells, and FACS enriched TEMRA cells. CDR3 length: 14 residues. In germline, CDR1 is SGDLS, CDR2 YYNGEE. V was clipped by 0 bases and J by 5 bases; unmatched bases: 3. Findings of the study overall: TEMRA cells and active patients showed peak Susac CD8+ clonal expansion.

When the RNA was reverse transcribed, random hexamers were used with an input of 0.5 to 1 ug. A single record per CDR3 protein comes from TCRdb applying MiXCR to the immunoSEQ multiplex PCR reads. The sample contains 150,000 to 200,000 distinct CDR3 sequences, 95% of which appear only once. The TCR comes from a human donor with Susac syndrome. The sequenced material came from CD8+ T cells from PBMCs. This rearrangement joins TRBV9 to TRBJ2-5; 8 nucleotides line up with TRBD2. The CDR3 DNA sequence: TGTGCCAGCAGCGTAGCGGGGGGGCAGGAGACCCAGTACTTC. Protein sequence: CASSVAGGQETQYF. Filled out from reference TRBV9 and TRBJ2-5, the complete variable domain reads DSGVTQTPKHLITATGQRVTLRCSPRSGDLSVYWYQQSLDQGLQFLIQYYNGEERAKGNILERFSAQQFPDLHSELNLSSLELGDSALYFCASSVAGGQETQYFGPGTRLLVL.